Following are 14 T cell receptor beta chains from one sample sequenced in a study of T cells in Graves' hyperthyroidism and ophthalmopathy. There were TCR beta CDR3 regions amplified from RNA transcripts. The TCR CDR3 was amplified in a first-round RT-PCR using the HTBI primer set. A single record per CDR3 protein comes from TCRdb applying MiXCR to the multiplex PCR reads. The sample has 600,000 to 800,000 distinct CDR3 sequences; about 35% are singletons. The sequencing input was blood. The receptor set was obtained from a woman between 35 and 50 years old with Graves' hyperthyroidism.

In this sample, this clonotype turned up many times. V and J are TRBV13 and TRBJ2-7; no clear D gene. V shed 5 bases and J shed 2 bases, with 16 bases lying between them. The CDR3 has 15 residues. Germline CDR1 PRHDT, CDR2 FYEKMQ (reference sequence). For the CDR3, the DNA is TGTGCCAGCAGCCCTCGAACCGACTTTACCTACGAGCAGTACTTC. It yields the protein CASSPRTDFTYEQYF. Full variable domain (missing parts from reference TRBV13 and TRBJ2-7): AAGVIQSPRHLIKEKRETATLKCYPIPRHDTVYWYQQGPGQDPQFLISFYEKMQSDKGSIPDRFSAQQFSDYHSELNMSSLELGDSALYFCASSPRTDFTYEQYFGPGTRLTVT.

As concerns this clonotype: A read error is possible here, since a much larger clone lies one base away. The chain carries TRBV29-1 and TRBJ2-7; TRBD1 matches at 8 bases. CDR1 is SQVTM, CDR2 ANQGSEA, per germline. CDR3 length equals 14 residues. As DNA, the CDR3 is TGCAGCGTTGAATCGACAGGGGAGAGCTACAAGCAGTACTTC. This gives the protein CSVESTGESYKQYF.

The chain recombines TRBV15 with TRBJ1-6; D ambiguous. V was trimmed by 0 bases and J by 15 bases, leaving 18 bases between them. Germline lookup yields CDR1 LNHNV and CDR2 YYDKDF (reference sequence). The CDR3 totals 15 residues. The CDR3 region is CATSRDTNSLELLHF. The CDR3 nucleotides are TGTGCCACCAGCAGAGATACCAACAGTTTGGAGCTCCTCCACTTT.

The rearrangement joins TRBV13 to TRBJ1-4, with D hard to call. Per germline, CDR1 PRHDT and CDR2 FYEKMQ (reference sequence). The germline V and J ends were trimmed by 8 bases and 8 bases, with 18 bases remaining between them. This CDR3 has 14 residues. The CDR3 sequence: CASGIGLAGEKLFF. In nucleotides, the CDR3 is TGTGCCAGCGGCATCGGACTAGCGGGAGAAAAACTGTTTTTT.

This clonotype was seen a handful of times. The CDR3 bases are TGTGCCAGCAGCATTCAGGGGGTGTTGAACACTGAAGCTTTCTTT. It yields the protein CASSIQGVLNTEAFF. The chain couples TRBV5-8 to TRBJ1-1; the match to TRBD1 covers 7 bases. J was trimmed by 0 bases and V by 4 bases; bases with no gene match: 6. The germline gives CDR1 SGHTS, CDR2 YDEGEE. CDR3 length: 15 residues.

V usage is TRBV6-5 and J usage is TRBJ2-5; D is undetermined. CDR3 length: 16 amino acids. The V end lost 3 bases, the J end lost 0 bases, and 14 bases lay between the germline ends. Germline CDR1 reads MNHEY; CDR2 reads SVGAGI. CDR3 sequence reads: CASSYLLSVYQETQYF. The CDR3 DNA is TGTGCCAGCAGTTATCTACTATCGGTGTACCAAGAGACCCAGTACTTC.

About this clonotype: A junction end diverges from the germline sequence, so it may reflect a read error. The rearrangement uses TRBV7-2 and TRBJ2-6; possibly TRBD1 for D (5 bases). There are 15 residues in the CDR3. Per the germline V gene, CDR1 is SGHTA and CDR2 is FQGNSA. Written as DNA, the CDR3 is TGTGCCAGCAGCTTAGATTTCTCTGGGGCCAACGCCCTGACTTTC. Residues: CASSLDFSGANALTF.

Points on this clonotype: This may arise from a read error, as a much more abundant clone is one base away. The chain links TRBV6-5 to TRBJ1-4, with D hard to call. Germline V gene sequence: CDR1 MNHEY, CDR2 SVGAGI. This CDR3 has 13 amino acids. Here the CDR3 reads CAISYRLNEKLFF. CDR3 nucleotide sequence: TGTGCCATCAGTTACCGCCTTAATGAAAAACTGTTTTTT.

The J gene is TRBJ2-7, the V gene TRBV5-1; 7 bases match TRBD1. Trimming took 4 bases from V and 2 from J; bases not matched to a gene: 6. Germline-derived CDR1 and CDR2 are SGHRS and YFSETQ. The CDR3 has 14 residues. CDR3 loop: CASSMWDSPYEQYF. The CDR3 nucleotides read TGCGCCAGCAGCATGTGGGACAGCCCCTACGAGCAGTACTTC.

In its sample, this clonotype was seen many times. The chain carries TRBV12-3 or TRBV12-4 and TRBJ2-7, with 7 positions matching TRBD2. V shed 3 bases, J shed 3 bases, and the junction held 5 bases outside the gene matches. CDR3 length: 14 residues. This CDR3 is CASSLLAENYEQYF. CDR3 DNA: TGTGCCAGCAGTTTGCTAGCGGAAAACTACGAGCAGTACTTC.

This clonotype appeared a few times. V usage is TRBV6-2 or TRBV6-3 and J usage is TRBJ1-1; tentatively, D is TRBD1 (5 bases). The V and J ends lost 1 base and 1 base respectively, with 16 bases between them. CDR1 is MNHEY and CDR2 is SVGEGT in the germline V gene. The CDR3 consists of 17 residues. The DNA of the CDR3 is TGTGCCAGCAGTTACTATTCTGGGGGGGAATCGAACACTGAAGCTTTCTTT. This sequence encodes CASSYYSGGESNTEAFF.

This clonotype has only a few counts. The chain links TRBV5-1 to TRBJ2-5; possible D gene TRBD2, 6 bases. The CDR3 spans 14 residues. Germline loops: CDR1 SGHRS, CDR2 YFSETQ. The ends were cut back, 6 bases at V and 1 base at J, with 13 bases in the middle. CDR3 residues: CASTDSGTQETQYF. The CDR3 DNA sequence: TGCGCCAGCACCGATAGCGGAACCCAAGAGACCCAGTACTTC.

This clonotype has ten or more counts. The chain combines TRBV7-2 with TRBJ2-5; no clear D. The germline CDR1 and CDR2 sequences are SGHTA and FQGNSA. V lost 1 base and J lost 4, with 13 bases in between. The CDR3 is 15 residues long. CDR3 coding DNA: TGTGCCAGCAGCTTAGTTCCAGACCCCCGAGAGACCCAGTACTTC. It encodes CASSLVPDPRETQYF.

This clonotype was seen just once. The chain combines TRBV20-1 with TRBJ2-3; 9 bases match TRBD2. The CDR3 totals 20 residues. Germline lookup yields CDR1 DFQATT and CDR2 SNEGSKA (reference sequence). With V trimmed by 2 bases and J by 1 base, 19 bases remained unmatched. This CDR3 is CSARLPDRRGGEFRTDTQYF. CDR3 coding DNA: TGCAGTGCTAGACTCCCTGATAGGCGGGGGGGCGAGTTTCGCACAGATACGCAGTATTTT.